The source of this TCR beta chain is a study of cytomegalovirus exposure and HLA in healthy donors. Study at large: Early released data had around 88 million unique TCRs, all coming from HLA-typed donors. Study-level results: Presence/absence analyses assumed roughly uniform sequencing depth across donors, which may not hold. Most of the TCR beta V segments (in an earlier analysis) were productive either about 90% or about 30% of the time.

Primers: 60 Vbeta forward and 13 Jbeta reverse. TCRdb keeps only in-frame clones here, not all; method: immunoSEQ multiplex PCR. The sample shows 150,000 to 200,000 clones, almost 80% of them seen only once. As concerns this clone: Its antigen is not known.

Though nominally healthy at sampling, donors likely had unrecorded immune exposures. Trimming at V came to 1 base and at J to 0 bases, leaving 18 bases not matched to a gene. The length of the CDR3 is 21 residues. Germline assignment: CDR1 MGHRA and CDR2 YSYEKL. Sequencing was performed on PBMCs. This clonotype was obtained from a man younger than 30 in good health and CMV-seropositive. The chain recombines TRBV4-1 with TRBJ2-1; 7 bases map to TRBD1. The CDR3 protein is CASSQGEIIRTGPSSYNEQFF. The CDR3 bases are TGCGCCAGCAGCCAAGGAGAAATTATAAGGACAGGCCCGAGCTCCTACAATGAGCAGTTCTTC.